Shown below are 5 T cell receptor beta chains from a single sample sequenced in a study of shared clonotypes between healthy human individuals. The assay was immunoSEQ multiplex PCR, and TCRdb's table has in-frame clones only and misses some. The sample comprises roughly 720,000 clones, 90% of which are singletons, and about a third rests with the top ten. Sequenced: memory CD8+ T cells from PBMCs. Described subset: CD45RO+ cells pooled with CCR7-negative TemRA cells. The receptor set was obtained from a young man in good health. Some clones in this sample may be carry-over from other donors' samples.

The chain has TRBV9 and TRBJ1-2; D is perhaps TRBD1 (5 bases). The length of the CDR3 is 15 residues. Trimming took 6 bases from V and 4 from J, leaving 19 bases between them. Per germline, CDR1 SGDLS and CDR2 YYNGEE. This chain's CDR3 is CASNQGGGKGYGYTF. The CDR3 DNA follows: TGTGCCAGCAACCAAGGCGGGGGGAAAGGCTATGGCTACACCTTC.

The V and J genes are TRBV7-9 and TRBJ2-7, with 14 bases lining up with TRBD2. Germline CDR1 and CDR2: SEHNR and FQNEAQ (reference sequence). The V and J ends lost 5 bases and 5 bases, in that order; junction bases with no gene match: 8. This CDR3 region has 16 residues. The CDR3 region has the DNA TGTGCCAGCAGCCACCCGGGACTAGCGGGAGAGAACGAGCAGTACTTC. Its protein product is CASSHPGLAGENEQYF. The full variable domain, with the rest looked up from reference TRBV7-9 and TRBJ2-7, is DTGVSQNPRHKITKRGQNVTFRCDPISEHNRLYWYRQTLGQGPEFLTYFQNEAQLEKSRLLSDRFSAERPKGSFSTLEIQRTEQGDSAMYLCASSHPGLAGENEQYFGPGTRLTVT.

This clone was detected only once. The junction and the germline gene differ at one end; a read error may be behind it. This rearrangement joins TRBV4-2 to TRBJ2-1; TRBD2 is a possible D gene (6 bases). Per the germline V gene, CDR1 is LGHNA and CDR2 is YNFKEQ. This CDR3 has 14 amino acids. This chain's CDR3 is CASSQGLRGRETVF. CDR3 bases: TGTGCCAGCAGCCAAGGCCTACGTGGACGGGAGACCGTCTTC.

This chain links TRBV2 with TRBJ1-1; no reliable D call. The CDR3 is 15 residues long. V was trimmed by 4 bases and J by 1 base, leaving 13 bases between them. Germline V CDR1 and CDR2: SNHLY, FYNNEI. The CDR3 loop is CASSGRVGRNTEAFF. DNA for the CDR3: TGTGCCAGCAGTGGGCGGGTTGGGAGGAACACTGAAGCTTTCTTT.

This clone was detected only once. CDR3 bases: TGTGCCAGCAGCTACCGGGACAGGGGGCGGCAAGAGACCCAGTACTTC. This gives the protein CASSYRDRGRQETQYF. This chain links TRBV7-8 with TRBJ2-5; TRBD1 matches at 12 bases. Trimming cost V 4 bases and J 2 bases; bases outside gene matches: 5. Germline V gene lookup returns CDR1 SGHVS and CDR2 FQNEAQ. This CDR3 is 16 amino acids long.